The next 4 T cell receptor beta chains were all read from a single sample in a study of cytomegalovirus exposure and HLA in healthy donors. The protocol was immunoSEQ multiplex PCR, while the TCRdb copy is restricted to in-frame clones and leaves out a portion. The sample consists of about 150,000 clones, around 83% of them appearing once. The source material was PBMCs. Receptors were obtained from a human donor in good health.

This chain connects TRBV2 to TRBJ2-3; D perhaps matches TRBD2 (6 bases). The CDR3 length is 14 residues. Germline V lookup: CDR1 SNHLY, CDR2 FYNNEI. With 6 bases removed from V and 6 bases from J, the gap between germline ends came to 16 bases. The CDR3 protein is CASSGTWMRDTQYF. CDR3 sequence (DNA): TGTGCCAGCAGCGGGACTTGGATGCGGGATACGCAGTATTTT.

V and J are TRBV18 and TRBJ1-3; D ambiguous. Germline V gene lookup returns CDR1 KGHSH and CDR2 LQKENI. CDR3 length: 17 residues. Trimming took 6 bases from V and 0 from J, leaving 18 bases between them. For the CDR3, the DNA is TGTGCCAGCTCGCCATTGACCCTTGCAGGCTCTGGAAACACCATATATTTT. Its translation is CASSPLTLAGSGNTIYF.

The sample holds a few counts of this clone. This chain connects TRBV5-1 to TRBJ2-7; 8 bases are a match to TRBD2. Looked up from germline, CDR1 is SGHRS and CDR2 is YFSETQ. The junction had 5 bases not matched to a gene; V was cut back by 2 bases and J by 4 bases. The CDR3 is made up of 14 amino acids. The CDR3 loop is CASSLKRESYEQYF. CDR3 sequence (DNA): TGCGCCAGCAGCTTAAAGCGGGAGTCTTACGAGCAGTACTTC.

This chain links TRBV5-5 with TRBJ2-5; D perhaps matches TRBD1 (6 bases). Germline assignment: CDR1 SGHKS and CDR2 YYEKEE (reference sequence). The CDR3 contains 16 residues. The V end lost 1 base, the J end lost 2 bases, and 15 bases lay between the germline ends. CDR3 residues: CASSLFPRGIQETQYF. As DNA, the CDR3 is TGTGCCAGCAGCTTGTTTCCCAGGGGCATACAAGAGACCCAGTACTTC.